This T cell receptor (beta chain) was obtained from a study of blood T cell repertoires in COVID-19. Clones were read by immunoSEQ multiplex PCR, and TCRdb kept only the in-frame ones, dropping some. Among over 200,000 clones, roughly 82% were seen once, and the ten largest hold approximately 12%. The clonotype originates from a woman aged 40 to 49 with acute or convalescent COVID-19. The sample comprised peripheral blood.

The CDR3 DNA reads as TGTGCCAGCAGTTACGGGACTAGTAATTACAATGAGCAGTTCTTC. Protein: CASSYGTSNYNEQFF. The chain couples TRBV6-2 or TRBV6-3 to TRBJ2-1, with TRBD2 matching over 8 bases. This CDR3 is 15 amino acids long. Per the germline V gene, CDR1 is MNHEY and CDR2 is SVGEGT. V lost 2 bases and J lost 4; bases outside the gene matches: 4.